This T cell receptor (beta chain) was identified in a study of OX40 agonist ivuxolimab in advanced cancers. The wider study: The dose-escalation cohort had hepatocellular carcinoma, melanoma, renal cell or head and neck cancer. Overall study results and limits: At 0.1 to 3.0 mg/kg and by week 6, clonal expansion occurred in CD4+ and CD8+ blood T cells. Expansion of clones was among the lowest in partial responders at 0.1-3.0 mg/kg.

Only in-frame clones appear in the TCRdb table, and some are missing; sequencing was by immunoSEQ multiplex PCR. The profile shows about 76,000 clones, 70% to 90% of them singletons. The CDR3 covers 15 residues. Trimming removed 1 base from V and 0 bases from J, with 8 bases in between. The germline CDR1 and CDR2 sequences are LNHDA and SQIVND (reference sequence). On this clone: Its cognate antigen is unknown.

Here the sequenced sample was CD4+ or CD8+ T cells sorted from blood, taken in a trial of the OX40 agonist ivuxolimab. V and J are TRBV19 and TRBJ2-3; no definite D call. This sequence originates from an adult with an advanced solid tumor such as melanoma, head and neck, liver or kidney cancer. CDR3 protein: CASSIGSASTDTQYF. CDR3 in DNA: TGTGCCAGTAGTATAGGATCCGCGAGCACAGATACGCAGTATTTT.